This T cell receptor (beta chain) emerged from a study of cytomegalovirus exposure and HLA in healthy donors. Both 60 Vbeta primers and 13 Jbeta primers went into the PCR. Sequencing used immunoSEQ multiplex PCR; TCRdb keeps in-frame clones, though not all of them. The data contain approximately 290,000 clones, roughly 80% of them singletons. The sequenced material came from PBMCs. The receptor was derived from a girl aged 2-10 years in good health and CMV-seronegative.

The CDR3 region has the DNA TGTGCGCGGAGACTGATTTACTCTGGGGCCAACGTCCTGACTTTC. Translation: CARRLIYSGANVLTF. The chain joins TRBV30 to TRBJ2-6; D gene unclear. The CDR3 covers 15 residues. Germline V gene sequence: CDR1 GTSNPN, CDR2 SVGIG (reference sequence).